A selection of T cell receptor beta chains follows, all from one sample in a study of cytomegalovirus exposure and HLA in healthy donors. The data were produced by immunoSEQ multiplex PCR, yet TCRdb's version contains in-frame clones alone and is incomplete. Of approximately 150,000 clones in the sample, approximately 84% are singletons; the top ten hold 0.95% to 1.3%. Sequenced: PBMCs. These receptors were obtained from a man under 40 in good health and CMV-seronegative. The CDR3 runs from the conserved cysteine through the conserved F or W. A D gene is named only where the DNA matches it firmly. Some rows have no size entry. The others give once, few or many, or a class for an expanded clone.

NA,TRBJ1-5,15,TRBV19,NA,TGTGCCAGTAGTATACACAGTCTCGGCAATCAGCCCCAGCATTTT,CASSIHSLGNQPQHF
NA,TRBJ2-7,16,TRBV2,NA,TGTGCCAGCAGTGAAGCAAGGGGTCCCGACACCTACGAGCAGTACTTC,CASSEARGPDTYEQYF
NA,TRBJ2-5,15,TRBV11-3,NA,TGTGCCAGCAGCCCCAGTCCAGGGGTCGGGGAGACCCAGTACTTC,CASSPSPGVGETQYF
NA,TRBJ2-7,14,TRBV5-1,TRBD1,TGCGCCAGCAGCTTTTGGACAGGGAACTACGAGCAGTACTTC,CASSFWTGNYEQYF
NA,TRBJ2-7,12,TRBV13,NA,TGTGCCAGTCGACGGGACACCTACGAGCAGTACTTC,CASRRDTYEQYF
NA,TRBJ2-7,14,TRBV7-8,TRBD2,TGTGCCAGCAGCTTAGTGGGGGGGGATCTCGAGCAGTACTTC,CASSLVGGDLEQYF
NA,TRBJ2-3,15,TRBV5-1,TRBD1,TGCGCCAGCACCCCCGGGACAGGGTATACAGATACGCAGTATTTT,CASTPGTGYTDTQYF
NA,TRBJ1-1,16,TRBV19,NA,TGTGCCAGTAGGTCGCAGGGCCGTGGTATGAACACTGAAGCTTTCTTT,CASRSQGRGMNTEAFF
NA,TRBJ2-7,12,TRBV9,NA,TGTGCCAGCAGCCCTAGTCCCTACGAGCAGTACTTC,CASSPSPYEQYF
NA,TRBJ1-1,15,TRBV5-1,TRBD1,TGCGCCAGCAGCTCCCGACAGGGACGGAGCTCCGAAGCTTTCTTT,CASSSRQGRSSEAFF
NA,TRBJ2-2,16,TRBV7-6,NA,TGTGCCAGCAGCAGGCCACAGGGAGTTGGCACCGGGGAGCTGTTTTTT,CASSRPQGVGTGELFF
NA,TRBJ1-2,15,TRBV7-2,TRBD1,TGTGCCAGCAGCTTGGCAGGGGGCGGTAACTATGGCTACACCTTC,CASSLAGGGNYGYTF
once,TRBJ1-6,15,TRBV5-1,NA,TGCGCCAGCAGCTGGGTAGGGGGAGGGAGTTCACCCCTCCACTTT,CASSWVGGGSSPLHF
NA,TRBJ2-2,14,TRBV19,NA,TGTGCCAGTAGGGGGGACACTAACACCGGGGAGCTGTTTTTT,CASRGDTNTGELFF
NA,TRBJ1-2,18,TRBV25-1,TRBD1,TGTGCCAGCAGTGAATGGGACAGGGGCGATCACGCGCTCTATGGCTACACCTTC,CASSEWDRGDHALYGYTF
NA,TRBJ2-7,15,TRBV7-2,TRBD2,TGTGCCAGCAGCTTAAGCTGGGCGGGGGGGCATGAGCAGTACTTC,CASSLSWAGGHEQYF
NA,TRBJ1-5,15,TRBV28,TRBD1,TGTGCCAGCAGCGGACAGGGAATTGACAATCAGCCCCAGCATTTT,CASSGQGIDNQPQHF
NA,TRBJ1-6,15,TRBV14,NA,TGTGCCAGCAGCCAGCGACAATCCGCCAATTCACCCCTCCACTTT,CASSQRQSANSPLHF
NA,TRBJ2-1,16,TRBV7-9,TRBD2,TGTGCCAGCAGCCCACCGGGACTAGCTGGCTACAATGAGCAGTTCTTC,CASSPPGLAGYNEQFF
NA,TRBJ2-7,15,TRBV7-8,TRBD2,TGTGCCAGCAGCCCCCGACTAGCGGGGTCCTACGAGCAGTACTTC,CASSPRLAGSYEQYF
NA,TRBJ2-7,12,TRBV5-5,TRBD1,TGTGCCAGCAGGCCGACAGGGGGAACGGAGTACTTC,CASRPTGGTEYF
NA,TRBJ2-5,14,TRBV5-1,TRBD1,TGCGCCAGCAGCACCACAGGGGGTCAAGAGACCCAGTACTTC,CASSTTGGQETQYF
few,TRBJ2-1,15,TRBV5-1,NA,TGCGCCAGCAGCTCCCGGCAGGGTACTGACAATGAGCAGTTCTTC,CASSSRQGTDNEQFF
NA,TRBJ2-6,17,TRBV7-8,NA,TGTGCCAGCAGATCCGGACAGTCATTCTCTGGGGCCAACGTCCTGACTTTC,CASRSGQSFSGANVLTF
NA,TRBJ1-1,15,TRBV7-2,TRBD1,TGTGCCAGCAGCTTAGGAGGGACAGGGGGCACTGAAGCTTTCTTT,CASSLGGTGGTEAFF
NA,TRBJ1-1,14,TRBV2,NA,TGTGCCAGCAGTTTCACAAACGAGGGGGCTGAAGCTTTCTTT,CASSFTNEGAEAFF
NA,TRBJ1-1,12,TRBV29-1,TRBD1,TGCAGCGTCCGGACAGGGAACACTGAAGCTTTCTTT,CSVRTGNTEAFF
NA,TRBJ2-3,15,TRBV5-6,TRBD1,TGTGCCAGCAGCGACAGGGGGCGCAAGGCAGATACGCAGTATTTT,CASSDRGRKADTQYF
NA,TRBJ1-5,13,TRBV30,NA,TGTGCCTGGAGGACCACGGGGGGTCAGCCCCAGCATTTT,CAWRTTGGQPQHF
NA,TRBJ2-7,13,TRBV7-9,TRBD2,TGTGCCAGCGCCGAAGGACTAGCGCGAGAGCAGTACTTC,CASAEGLAREQYF
NA,TRBJ2-7,14,TRBV7-9,TRBD1,TGTGCCAGCAGCCCGCCGACAGGGGACTACGAGCAGTACTTC,CASSPPTGDYEQYF
NA,TRBJ2-3,15,TRBV27,NA,TGTGCCAGCAGTCTCATTTCGACAGTAACAGATACGCAGTATTTT,CASSLISTVTDTQYF
NA,TRBJ2-7,13,TRBV6-1,NA,TGTGCCAGCAACCACCGGGAGAGATACGAGCAGTACTTC,CASNHRERYEQYF
NA,TRBJ2-5,16,TRBV7-2,TRBD1,TGTGCCAGCAGCTTCCCCGGGACAGACCCCCAAGAGACCCAGTACTTC,CASSFPGTDPQETQYF
once,TRBJ1-2,17,TRBV5-1,NA,TGCGCCAGCAGCTTGGCCGCAGGGGCCGAAATCAACTATGGCTACACCTTC,CASSLAAGAEINYGYTF
NA,TRBJ1-4,14,TRBV2,TRBD1,TGTGCCAGCAGTCCGTCCCGGACAGGAGAAAAACTGTTTTTT,CASSPSRTGEKLFF
NA,TRBJ2-7,18,TRBV29-1,TRBD2,TGCAGCGTTGCAACCACCGCCTCTTGGCGGGAGGGCCCCTACGAGCAGTACTTC,CSVATTASWREGPYEQYF
NA,TRBJ2-7,18,TRBV5-1,TRBD2,TGCGCCAGCAGCTCGCACCTTCGGAGGCGGGAGGGACACTACGAGCAGTACTTC,CASSSHLRRREGHYEQYF
NA,TRBJ2-2,14,TRBV7-9,NA,TGTGCCAGCAGCTTAGCGCGAAACACCGGGGAGCTGTTTTTT,CASSLARNTGELFF
NA,TRBJ1-1,14,TRBV4-2,TRBD1,TGTGCCAGCAGACAGGGGGCCGGGAACACTGAAGCTTTCTTT,CASRQGAGNTEAFF
NA,TRBJ2-7,16,TRBV4-1,TRBD2,TGCGCCAGCAGCCAACGGCGGACTAGCGGGATGGACGAGCAGTACTTC,CASSQRRTSGMDEQYF
NA,TRBJ2-2,12,TRBV7-2,NA,TGTGCCAGCAGCTCGGGGGGCCGGGAGCTGTTTTTT,CASSSGGRELFF
NA,TRBJ2-6,16,TRBV4-1,NA,TGCGCCAGCAGCCTCTTTACTGTGCTTGGGGCCAACGTCCTGACTTTC,CASSLFTVLGANVLTF
NA,TRBJ2-7,13,TRBV6-1,TRBD2,TGTGCCAGCAGTTGGACTAGCGGCTACGAGCAGTACTTC,CASSWTSGYEQYF
NA,TRBJ1-2,15,TRBV30,TRBD1,TGTGCCTGGAGTTGGACAGGAGGCGAGGGGGAAGGCTACACCTTC,CAWSWTGGEGEGYTF
NA,TRBJ2-7,14,TRBV5-5,NA,TGTGCCAGCAGCTTGGCCGGGTGGATTCACGAGCAGTACTTC,CASSLAGWIHEQYF
NA,TRBJ2-7,11,TRBV6-6,NA,TGTGCCAGCAGTGATACTAGAGTGCAGTACTTC,CASSDTRVQYF
NA,TRBJ1-6,18,TRBV13,TRBD1,TGTGCCAGCAGCCTACTAACCCGGGACAGAAGAATTAATTCACCCCTCCACTTT,CASSLLTRDRRINSPLHF
NA,TRBJ1-2,16,TRBV7-2,NA,TGTGCCAGCAGCTTAGTTTTCGGGACTATTCTATATGGCTACACCTTC,CASSLVFGTILYGYTF
NA,TRBJ1-5,13,TRBV14,NA,TGTGCCAGCAGCCGGGCGACCTGGGAGCCCCAGCATTTT,CASSRATWEPQHF
NA,TRBJ2-4,14,TRBV4-2,TRBD1,TGTGCCAGCAGCCAGCGGGACAGGAAAAACATTCAGTACTTC,CASSQRDRKNIQYF
NA,TRBJ1-2,13,TRBV19,NA,TGTGCCAGTAGTTCAGGGTTGGGGTATGGCTACACCTTC,CASSSGLGYGYTF
NA,TRBJ2-7,15,TRBV5-1,TRBD1,TGCGCCAGCAGCCCGACCGGGACAGGGGGCGAAAGGCAGTACTTC,CASSPTGTGGERQYF
NA,TRBJ1-1,16,TRBV4-1,NA,TGCGCCAGCAGCCAAGTTTGGGGGGGCTCTGGGGGTAGAGCTTTCTTT,CASSQVWGGSGGRAFF
NA,TRBJ2-1,14,TRBV11-3,TRBD2,TGTGCCAGCAGCTTGGGACTAAGAAGCAATGAGCAGTTCTTC,CASSLGLRSNEQFF
NA,TRBJ2-1,14,TRBV28,TRBD1,TGTGCCAGCAGTTTATCGGACAGGGCCCATGAGCAGTTCTTC,CASSLSDRAHEQFF
NA,TRBJ1-2,11,TRBV30,NA,TGTGCCTGGAGTGTAAGGAGGGGCTACACCTTC,CAWSVRRGYTF
NA,TRBJ1-2,14,TRBV5-1,NA,TGCGCCAGCAGCATACAGGGCCCTAACTATGGCTACACCTTC,CASSIQGPNYGYTF